A single sample gave rise to the 10 T cell receptor beta chains below, sequenced in a study of blood T cell repertoires in COVID-19 (dated by TCRdb to the early 2020s). The method behind the library was the immunoSEQ multiplex PCR assay. This is the immuneACCESS table as TCRdb keeps it, with only in-frame sequences that have V and J called. A part of the clones is gone; compared with another copy, unresolved V genes explain less than half, and the rest is unexplained. Recorded for this sample are over 600,000 clones; 75% to 90% of them occurred a single time. The top ten constitute about 0.24% of the sample. The sample was peripheral blood. The source of these receptors is a woman under 30 with acute or convalescent COVID-19.

The chain links TRBV6-2 or TRBV6-3 to TRBJ2-7; 8 bases line up with TRBD1. V lost 6 bases to trimming and J lost 3 bases; unmatched junction nucleotides: 7. CDR3 length: 14 residues. Looked up from germline, CDR1 is MNHEY and CDR2 is SVGEGT. CDR3 amino acids: CASSGQGTYYEQYF. Written as DNA, the CDR3 is TGTGCCAGCAGCGGACAGGGAACCTACTACGAGCAGTACTTC.

The genes are TRBV13 and TRBJ1-1; D call uncertain. The CDR3 extends over 13 amino acids. CDR1 and CDR2 (germline): PRHDT, FYEKMQ (reference sequence). Deletions cut 5 bases from V and 3 bases from J, with 10 bases between. In nucleotides, the CDR3 is TGTGCCAGCAGCCACGGGGTTGACACTGAAGCTTTCTTT. Translating it yields CASSHGVDTEAFF. The whole variable domain, filled in from reference TRBV13 and TRBJ1-1, reads AAGVIQSPRHLIKEKRETATLKCYPIPRHDTVYWYQQGPGQDPQFLISFYEKMQSDKGSIPDRFSAQQFSDYHSELNMSSLELGDSALYFCASSHGVDTEAFFGQGTRLTVV.

The chain uses TRBV2 and TRBJ1-1, with unresolved D. Germline V gene lookup returns CDR1 SNHLY and CDR2 FYNNEI. The CDR3 consists of 11 residues. Trimming took off 8 bases at V and 5 bases at J, with 9 bases between the two ends. In nucleotides, the CDR3 is TGTGCCAGCGATACGGAGACTGAAGCTTTCTTT. Translation: CASDTETEAFF.

This chain joins TRBV6-5 and TRBJ2-5; D is uncertain. The length of the CDR3 is 12 residues. Germline V gene data show CDR1 as MNHEY and CDR2 as SVGAGI. The V gene lost 11 bases and the J gene lost 5 bases, with 15 bases spanning the gap. The CDR3 DNA sequence: TGTGCCCTCGGAGCGCCTGGGGAGACCCAGTACTTC. Protein sequence: CALGAPGETQYF.

This chain uses TRBV12-3 or TRBV12-4 with TRBJ1-1; D perhaps matches TRBD1 (5 bases). Between the trimmed V and J ends, which lost 4 bases and 3 bases, there was a span of 9 bases. The CDR3 length is 13 residues. The CDR3: CASSSGGDTEAFF. The CDR3 DNA is TGTGCCAGCAGTTCGGGGGGGGACACTGAAGCTTTCTTT.

The chain joins TRBV19 to TRBJ1-6, with no clear D. Germline-derived CDR1 and CDR2 are LNHDA and SQIVND (reference sequence). V was shortened by 7 bases and J by 11 bases, with 3 bases between the two germline ends. The CDR3 loop spans 9 amino acids. CDR3: CASTTPLHF. CDR3 bases: TGTGCCAGTACAACACCCCTCCACTTT.

This sequence joins TRBV5-1 and TRBJ1-2; TRBD1 aligns across 9 bases. V trimming: 0 bases; J trimming: 7 bases; junction bases outside the gene matches: 13. In germline, CDR1 is SGHRS, CDR2 YFSETQ. The CDR3 is 17 amino acids. The CDR3 region has the DNA TGCGCCAGCAGCTTGGCCTCCGGGACAGGGTCCCTAGGTGGCTACACCTTC. This gives the protein CASSLASGTGSLGGYTF.

The gene calls are TRBV27 and TRBJ2-3; D call uncertain. The germline gives CDR1 MNHEY, CDR2 SMNVEV (reference sequence). This CDR3 comprises 12 residues. V was cut by 5 bases and J by 2 bases, with 5 bases left in between. For the CDR3, the DNA is TGTGCCAGCAGTCCTCCCACAGATACGCAGTATTTT. Protein: CASSPPTDTQYF.

The chain links TRBV6-6 to TRBJ1-1; D is perhaps TRBD1 (6 bases). V lost 5 bases and J lost 1, with 14 bases in between. Germline lookup yields CDR1 MNHNY and CDR2 SVGAGI (reference sequence). This CDR3 spans 15 amino acids. This CDR3 is CASSQKTGKNTEAFF. DNA of the CDR3: TGTGCCAGCAGTCAAAAAACAGGGAAGAACACTGAAGCTTTCTTT.

The chain is built from TRBV19 and TRBJ2-7; TRBD2 aligns across 8 bases. The V and J ends lost 5 bases and 0 bases, in that order; junction bases with no gene match: 9. The length of the CDR3 is 16 residues. Germline V CDR1 and CDR2: LNHDA, SQIVND (reference sequence). The CDR3 DNA follows: TGTGCCAGTAGTCCCCGGCTAGCGGGCGGCTCCTACGAGCAGTACTTC. Its translation: CASSPRLAGGSYEQYF.